The following is a T cell receptor (beta chain) sequence with its context. Its cognate antigen has yet to be identified. It has no much larger one-base neighbor in the sample; base qualities were not kept. The data were obtained in a study of shared clonotypes between healthy human individuals (dated by TCRdb to about 2020). Notes on the research overall: A couple of women and a few men aged 18 to 49 years were included in the cohort. Per donor, leukapheresis produced somewhere between about 0.85 and 9.5 billion PBMCs. To increase sequencing depth and limit assay-specific biases, different laboratories used diverse techniques to prepare libraries and sequence TCR repertoires. For each donor, three plates each were used for CD4 naive and CD4 memory, two plates were used for CD8 naive, and one plate was used for CD8 memory. Blood TCR repertoires of about five healthy adults were deeply sequenced to estimate repertoire size and the extent of clonotype sharing between individuals.

TCR CDR3 regions were amplified from genomic DNA by multiplex PCR using the deep immunoSEQ assay. Extracted genomic DNA from each cell subset was spread evenly across all wells of several immunoSEQ 96-well plates, with each plate serving as a replicate. Each replicate PCR for sorted subsets received 150 to 250 ng genomic DNA, equal to some 32,000 T cell genomes. Purified libraries were measured with a Qubit 3.0 fluorometer, size-checked on a Bioanalyzer 2100, and measured again with the KAPA Library Quantification kit. Each immunoSEQ 96-well plate was sequenced on its own single-read 150-cycle Illumina NextSeq 550 flow cell. In the source study's methods: Because the immunoSEQ output included only junctional sequences and no quality scores, the filtering could not be the same as the filtering used for full-length reads. Sequences were annotated with PyIR, a Python wrapper for IgBLAST v1.9, using IMGT germline references to assign V/J genes and CDR3. Reads with weak V/J assignments (E-value above 1e-6), missing CDR3, stop codons, out-of-frame junctions, or ambiguous translated residues were removed. A V3J clonotype was defined by an identical inferred V gene, J gene, and CDR3 amino acid sequence. The percentage overlap between two repertoires was calculated by dividing the number of shared unique clonotypes by the size of the smaller repertoire. Repertoire richness was assessed with RTK rarefaction, the Chao1 estimator, and Recon v2.1 estimates of unobserved clonotypes. OLGA was used to compute generation probabilities for all TCRbeta clonotypes that the gDNA method yielded from a handful of donors. Drawn from immuneACCESS, this table holds only the in-frame rearrangements with V and J called that TCRdb kept. Clones are partly lost; checked studies trace under half to an unresolved V gene and leave the rest unexplained. Clone size and V and J calls were adopted from that table, with D and trimming inferred from the DNA. For this sample there are approximately 2,000,000 clones; roughly 90% appear just once. The ten largest clones take up 0.3% to 0.4% of the sample.

The donors were healthy, HIV-negative adults who had no recently reported acute infections or vaccinations. Only Caucasian adults living in Nashville, Tennessee, USA were represented among the donors. CD4+ T cells were enriched by magnetic negative selection; naive cells were then positively selected on CD45RA, and the negative fraction formed the memory subset. Blood was collected by leukapheresis, and PBMCs were isolated by Ficoll-Histopaque density gradient centrifugation and then cryopreserved in liquid nitrogen vapor phase. Analytical flow cytometry was used to check the purity and quantity of each magnetically sorted T cell population. Genomic DNA was isolated from each sorted fraction and quantified by UV absorbance on a Nanodrop 2000c. Points the paper makes about the study in general: Sharing across a few donors was observed for about 5% of naive CD4, 3.5% of naive CD8, 2% to 2.5% of memory CD4, and roughly 0.43% of memory CD8 clonotypes. Compared with non-shared clonotypes, the clonotypes found in all four sorted-subset donors had higher generation probabilities. The genetic and exposure-history diversity represented was limited by the small number of donors. Sampling was restricted to blood, and TCR repertoires in tissues likely differ from the TCR repertoires found in blood. Pairwise subsampling led to the expectation that sequencing depth would affect the degree of clonotype sharing among donors. Even with the large sequencing depth, rarefaction of the sorted-subset datasets indicated that sequencing was incomplete. Larger estimated clonotype richness was generally found for naive subsets than for memory subsets.

The sequencing sample was made of naive CD4+ T cells from PBMCs. The cell subset or site label corresponds to: CD45RA+ positively selected. The origin of this receptor is a man aged 18-30 years in good health. Some clones in this sample may be carry-over from other donors' samples.

The CDR3 protein is CSARRDFEQYF. The nucleotides read TGCAGTGCCAGACGCGATTTCGAGCAGTACTTC. The sequence is built from TRBV20-1 and TRBJ2-7, with the D gene call left open. The CDR3, from cysteine to phenylalanine, totals 11 residues. Left in the record is the CDR3 DNA by itself, 33 bases read in frame from the first base. Trimming at the junction amounts to 6 bases on V and 6 bases on J, and the germline ends lie 12 bases apart. The germline V gene (reference sequence) yields DFQATT for CDR1 and SNEGSKA for CDR2.